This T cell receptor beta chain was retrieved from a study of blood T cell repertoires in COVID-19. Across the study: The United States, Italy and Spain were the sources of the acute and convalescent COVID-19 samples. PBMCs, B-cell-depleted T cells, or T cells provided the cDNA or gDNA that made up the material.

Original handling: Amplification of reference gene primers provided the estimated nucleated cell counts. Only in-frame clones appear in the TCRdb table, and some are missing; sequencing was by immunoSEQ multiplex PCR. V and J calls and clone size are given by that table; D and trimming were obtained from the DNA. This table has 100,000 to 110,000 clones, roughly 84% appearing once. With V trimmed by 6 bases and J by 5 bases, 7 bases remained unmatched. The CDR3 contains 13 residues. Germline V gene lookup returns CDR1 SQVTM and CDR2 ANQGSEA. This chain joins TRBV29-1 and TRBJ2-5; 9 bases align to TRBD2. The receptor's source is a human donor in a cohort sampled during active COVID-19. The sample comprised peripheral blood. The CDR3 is CSVASGAGETQYF. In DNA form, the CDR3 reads TGCAGCGTCGCTAGCGGGGCGGGGGAGACCCAGTACTTC.